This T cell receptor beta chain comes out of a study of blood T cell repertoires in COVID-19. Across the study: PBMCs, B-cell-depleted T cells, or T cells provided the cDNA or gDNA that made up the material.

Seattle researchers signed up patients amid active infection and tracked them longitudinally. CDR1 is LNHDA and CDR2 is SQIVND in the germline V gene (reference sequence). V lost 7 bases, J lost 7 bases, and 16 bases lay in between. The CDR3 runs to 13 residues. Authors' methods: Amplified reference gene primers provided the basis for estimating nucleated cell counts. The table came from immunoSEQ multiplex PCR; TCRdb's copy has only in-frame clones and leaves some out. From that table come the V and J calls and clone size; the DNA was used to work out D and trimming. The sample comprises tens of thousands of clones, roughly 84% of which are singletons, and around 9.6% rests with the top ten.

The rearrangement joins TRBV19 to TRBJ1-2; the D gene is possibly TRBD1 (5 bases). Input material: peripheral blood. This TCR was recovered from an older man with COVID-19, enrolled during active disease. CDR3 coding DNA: TGTGCCAGTACCCCCACAGGAACGAGTGGCTACACCTTC. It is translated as CASTPTGTSGYTF.